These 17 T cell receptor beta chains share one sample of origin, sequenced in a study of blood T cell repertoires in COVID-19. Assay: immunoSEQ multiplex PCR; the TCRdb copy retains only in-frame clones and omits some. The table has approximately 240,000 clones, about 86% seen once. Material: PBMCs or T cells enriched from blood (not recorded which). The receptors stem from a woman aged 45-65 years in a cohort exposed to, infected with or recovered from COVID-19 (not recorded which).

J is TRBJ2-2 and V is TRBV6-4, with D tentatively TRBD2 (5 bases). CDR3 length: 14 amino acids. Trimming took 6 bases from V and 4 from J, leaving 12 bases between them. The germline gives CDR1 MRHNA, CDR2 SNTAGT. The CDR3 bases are TGTGCCAGCAGCGAGGGCCTGTCCACCGGGGAGCTGTTTTTT. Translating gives CASSEGLSTGELFF.

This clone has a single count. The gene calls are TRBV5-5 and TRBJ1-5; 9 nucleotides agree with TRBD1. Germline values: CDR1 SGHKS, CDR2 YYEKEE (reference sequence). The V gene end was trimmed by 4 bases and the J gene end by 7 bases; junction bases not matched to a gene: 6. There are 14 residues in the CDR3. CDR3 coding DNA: TGTGCCAGCAGCGCTGGACAGGGGCCACAGCCCCAGCATTTT. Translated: CASSAGQGPQPQHF.

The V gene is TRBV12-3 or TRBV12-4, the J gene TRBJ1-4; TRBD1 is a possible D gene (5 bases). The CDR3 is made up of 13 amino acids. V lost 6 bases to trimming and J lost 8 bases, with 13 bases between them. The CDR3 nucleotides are TGTGCCAGCAGCCTACAGGCCTGGGAAAAACTGTTTTTT. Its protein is CASSLQAWEKLFF.

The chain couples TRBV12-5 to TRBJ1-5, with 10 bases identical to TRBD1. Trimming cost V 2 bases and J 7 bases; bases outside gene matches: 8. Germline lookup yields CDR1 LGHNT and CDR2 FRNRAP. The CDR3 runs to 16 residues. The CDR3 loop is CASGLSRDRGDQPQHF. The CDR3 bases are TGTGCTAGTGGTTTGAGCCGGGACAGGGGTGACCAGCCCCAGCATTTT.

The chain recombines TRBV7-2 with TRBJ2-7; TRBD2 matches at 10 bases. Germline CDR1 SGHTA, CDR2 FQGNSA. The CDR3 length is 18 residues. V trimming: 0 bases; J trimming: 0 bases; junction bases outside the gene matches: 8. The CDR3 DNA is TGTGCCAGCAGCTTAGCCCCTAGCGGGGGATCTTACTCCTACGAGCAGTACTTC. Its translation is CASSLAPSGGSYSYEQYF.

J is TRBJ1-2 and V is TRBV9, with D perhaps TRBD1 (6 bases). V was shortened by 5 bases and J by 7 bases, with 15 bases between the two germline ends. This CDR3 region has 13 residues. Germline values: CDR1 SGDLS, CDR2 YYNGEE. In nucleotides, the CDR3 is TGTGCCAGCAGAGGACGGGACATTAGTGGCTACACCTTC. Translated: CASRGRDISGYTF.

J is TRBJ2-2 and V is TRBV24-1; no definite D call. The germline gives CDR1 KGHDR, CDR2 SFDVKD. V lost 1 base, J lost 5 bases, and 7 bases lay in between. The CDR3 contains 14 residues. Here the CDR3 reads CATSDFEVTGELFF. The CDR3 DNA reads TGTGCCACCAGTGATTTTGAGGTTACCGGGGAGCTGTTTTTT.

The CDR3 nucleotides read TGTGCCAGCAGCTCCTTGGCGGCGGGCGGGGAGCTGTTTTTT. Its protein product is CASSSLAAGGELFF. This chain connects TRBV7-8 to TRBJ2-2; D is possibly TRBD2 (5 bases). The CDR3 is 14 residues long. V dropped 4 bases and J dropped 7 bases, with 13 bases sitting between them. Germline V gene lookup returns CDR1 SGHVS and CDR2 FQNEAQ.

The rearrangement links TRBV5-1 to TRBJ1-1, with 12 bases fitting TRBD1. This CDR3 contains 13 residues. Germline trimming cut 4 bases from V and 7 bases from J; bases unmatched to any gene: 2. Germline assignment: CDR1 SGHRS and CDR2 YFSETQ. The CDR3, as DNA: TGCGCCAGCAGCGGGACAGGGGGCGTTGAAGCTTTCTTT. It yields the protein CASSGTGGVEAFF.

The CDR3 loop is CASSQVEGNTEAFF. CDR3 DNA: TGCGCCAGCAGCCAAGTTGAGGGGAACACTGAAGCTTTCTTT. This chain links TRBV4-3 with TRBJ1-1; no clear D. V gave up 1 base and J gave up 1 base, with 7 bases separating them. Germline V lookup: CDR1 LGHNA, CDR2 YSLEER. The CDR3 runs to 14 residues.

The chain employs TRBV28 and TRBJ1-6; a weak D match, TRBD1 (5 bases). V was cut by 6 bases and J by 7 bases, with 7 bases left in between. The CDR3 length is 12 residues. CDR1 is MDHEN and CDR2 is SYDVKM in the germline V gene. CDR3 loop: CASRDRNSPLHF. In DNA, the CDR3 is TGTGCCAGCAGAGACAGAAATTCACCCCTCCACTTT. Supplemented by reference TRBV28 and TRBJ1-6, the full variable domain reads DVKVTQSSRYLVKRTGEKVFLECVQDMDHENMFWYRQDPGLGLRLIYFSYDVKMKEKGDIPEGYSVSREKKERFSLILESASTNQTSMYLCASRDRNSPLHFGNGTRLTVT.

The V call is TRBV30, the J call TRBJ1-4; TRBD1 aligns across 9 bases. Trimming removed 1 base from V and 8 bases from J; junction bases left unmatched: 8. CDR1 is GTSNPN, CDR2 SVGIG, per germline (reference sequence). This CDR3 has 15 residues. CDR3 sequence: CAWSADGTGREKLFF. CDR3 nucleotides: TGTGCCTGGAGTGCAGACGGGACAGGGCGGGAAAAACTGTTTTTT.

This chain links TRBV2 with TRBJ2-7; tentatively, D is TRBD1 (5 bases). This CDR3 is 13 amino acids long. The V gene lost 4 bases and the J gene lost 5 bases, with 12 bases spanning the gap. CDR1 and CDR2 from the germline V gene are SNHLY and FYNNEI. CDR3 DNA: TGTGCCAGCAGTGCCGACAGATCCAACGAGCAGTACTTC. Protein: CASSADRSNEQYF.

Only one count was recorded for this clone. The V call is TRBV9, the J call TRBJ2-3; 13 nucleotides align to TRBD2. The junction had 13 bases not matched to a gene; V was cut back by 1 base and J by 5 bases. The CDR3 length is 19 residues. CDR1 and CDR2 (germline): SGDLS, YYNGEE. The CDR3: CASSVPHPTSGGHGDTQYF. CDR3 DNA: TGTGCCAGCAGCGTACCCCATCCGACTAGCGGGGGGCATGGAGATACGCAGTATTTT.

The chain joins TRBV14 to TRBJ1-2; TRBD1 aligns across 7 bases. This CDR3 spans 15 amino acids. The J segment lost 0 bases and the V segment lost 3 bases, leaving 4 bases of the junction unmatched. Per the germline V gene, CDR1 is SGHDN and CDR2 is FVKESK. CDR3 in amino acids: CASSHPGQTNYGYTF. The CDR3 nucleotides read TGTGCCAGCAGCCATCCGGGACAGACTAACTATGGCTACACCTTC.

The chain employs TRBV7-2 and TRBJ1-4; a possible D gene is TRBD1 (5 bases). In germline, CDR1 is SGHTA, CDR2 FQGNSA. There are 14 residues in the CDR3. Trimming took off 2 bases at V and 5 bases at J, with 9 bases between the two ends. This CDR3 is CASSLQGGNEKLFF. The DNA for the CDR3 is TGTGCCAGCAGCTTACAGGGAGGGAATGAAAAACTGTTTTTT.

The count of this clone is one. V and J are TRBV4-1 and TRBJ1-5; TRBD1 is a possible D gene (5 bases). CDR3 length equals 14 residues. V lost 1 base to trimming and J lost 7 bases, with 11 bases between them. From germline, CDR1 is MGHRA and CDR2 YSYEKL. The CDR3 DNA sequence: TGCGCCAGCAGCCAAGGGGGGGGATTCCAGCCCCAGCATTTT. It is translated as CASSQGGGFQPQHF.